One sample yielded the 26 T cell receptor beta chains listed below, sequenced in a study of blood T cell repertoires in COVID-19. The data were produced by immunoSEQ multiplex PCR, yet TCRdb's version contains in-frame clones alone and is incomplete. The sample records roughly 80,000 clones, around 80% being singletons. Input material: peripheral blood. The receptors derive from a man older than 75 with acute or convalescent COVID-19.

The genes are TRBV18 and TRBJ1-6; D may be TRBD1 (5 bases). The V gene's germline CDR1 is KGHSH and CDR2 LQKENI. V lost 2 bases, J lost 7 bases, and 15 bases lay in between. The CDR3 contains 16 residues. The CDR3 sequence is CASSPISRTNNSPLHF. In nucleotides, the CDR3 is TGTGCCAGCTCACCAATCTCCAGGACAAACAATTCACCCCTCCACTTT.

The chain uses TRBV7-3 and TRBJ1-1; no firm D call. This CDR3 spans 13 amino acids. Deletions cut 3 bases from V and 1 base from J, with 6 bases between. CDR1 is SGHTA, CDR2 FQGTGA, per germline. CDR3 bases: TGTGCCAGCAGCTTTGCTACGAACACTGAAGCTTTCTTT. Protein: CASSFATNTEAFF.

V and J are TRBV2 and TRBJ2-7, with TRBD1 matching 9 bases. This CDR3 comprises 15 residues. The V gene end was trimmed by 3 bases and the J gene end by 6 bases; junction bases not matched to a gene: 9. Germline assignment: CDR1 SNHLY and CDR2 FYNNEI. The CDR3: CASSDRTGVFCEQYF. The CDR3 nucleotides are TGTGCCAGCAGTGATCGGACAGGGGTTTTCTGCGAGCAGTACTTC.

The chain links TRBV30 to TRBJ1-1; 8 nucleotides match TRBD1. V gave up 5 bases and J gave up 5 bases; unmatched junction bases: 7. This CDR3 has 13 residues. The germline V gene encodes CDR1 GTSNPN and CDR2 SVGIG (reference sequence). The CDR3 protein is CAWEQGVKTEAFF. CDR3 coding DNA: TGTGCCTGGGAACAGGGGGTTAAAACTGAAGCTTTCTTT.

The chain carries TRBV6-5 and TRBJ1-5; D possibly corresponds to TRBD1 (6 bases). Trimming shortened V by 5 bases and J by 6 bases, and 14 bases separated the two germline ends. Germline CDR1 and CDR2: MNHEY and SVGAGI. There are 14 residues in the CDR3. In DNA, the CDR3 is TGTGCCAGCAGTAAACAGGGTCAGGGTCAGCCCCAGCATTTT. As protein: CASSKQGQGQPQHF.

The V and J genes are TRBV9 and TRBJ1-2, with a possible D match to TRBD1 (6 bases). In germline, CDR1 is SGDLS, CDR2 YYNGEE. Trimming removed 3 bases from V and 8 bases from J, with 17 bases in between. CDR3 length: 14 amino acids. This CDR3 is CASSARQDSGGYTF. CDR3 DNA sequence: TGTGCCAGCAGCGCGCGACAGGATTCAGGCGGCTACACCTTC.

The rearrangement uses TRBV5-1 and TRBJ1-4; 7 bases are a match to TRBD1. CDR1 and CDR2 from the germline V gene are SGHRS and YFSETQ. The CDR3 spans 14 residues. The V and J ends lost 6 bases and 0 bases, in that order; junction bases with no gene match: 2. This CDR3 is CASKGTATNEKLFF. Written as DNA, the CDR3 is TGCGCCAGCAAGGGGACAGCAACTAATGAAAAACTGTTTTTT.

The V call is TRBV11-2, the J call TRBJ2-1; perhaps TRBD2 as D (5 bases). V lost 1 base and J 6 bases, leaving 7 bases between the germline ends. There are 13 residues in the CDR3. Germline CDR1 reads SGHAT; CDR2 reads FQNNGV. The CDR3 here is CASSLAGINEQFF. The CDR3 DNA reads as TGTGCCAGCAGCTTAGCGGGGATCAATGAGCAGTTCTTC.

This chain joins TRBV2 and TRBJ1-2, with D maybe TRBD1 (6 bases). Germline loops: CDR1 SNHLY, CDR2 FYNNEI. The CDR3 contains 15 residues. The V end lost 6 bases, the J end lost 0 bases, and 14 bases lay between the germline ends. CDR3 in amino acids: CASRPGQVANYGYTF. CDR3 DNA sequence: TGTGCCAGCAGACCGGGACAAGTAGCTAACTATGGCTACACCTTC.

The rearrangement joins TRBV10-2 to TRBJ2-3; 9 nucleotides align to TRBD1. Germline V gene lookup returns CDR1 WSHSY and CDR2 SAAADI. With V trimmed by 7 bases and J by 1 base, 3 bases remained unmatched. CDR3 size: 14 residues. The CDR3 is CASKQGAGTDTQYF. The CDR3 coding sequence is TGCGCCAGCAAACAGGGGGCTGGCACAGATACGCAGTATTTT.

V usage is TRBV30 and J usage is TRBJ1-2; TRBD1 is a possible D gene (5 bases). The germline V gene encodes CDR1 GTSNPN and CDR2 SVGIG (reference sequence). CDR3 length: 12 residues. Trimming stripped 3 bases from V and 5 bases from J, with 10 bases between. The CDR3 bases are TGTGCCTGGAGCCGTTCAGGGTATGGCTACACCTTC. Its translation: CAWSRSGYGYTF.

The chain employs TRBV9 and TRBJ1-1; 9 nucleotides line up with TRBD1. Per germline, CDR1 SGDLS and CDR2 YYNGEE. J lost 3 bases, V lost 4 bases, and 7 bases had no gene match. The CDR3 length is 15 residues. Here the CDR3 reads CASSPRTGADTEAFF. Written as DNA, the CDR3 is TGTGCCAGCAGCCCAAGGACAGGGGCCGACACTGAAGCTTTCTTT.

This clone showed up just once. The chain combines TRBV15 with TRBJ1-1; D is perhaps TRBD1 (6 bases). The V end was cut by 0 bases, the J end by 4 bases, with 9 bases between. The CDR3 is 14 residues long. Germline CDR1 and CDR2: LNHNV and YYDKDF (reference sequence). The CDR3, as DNA: TGTGCCACCAGCAGAGAAAAAGGGGGCACTGAAGCTTTCTTT. Translated: CATSREKGGTEAFF.

A single count supports this clone. V and J are TRBV28 and TRBJ1-6; 12 bases line up with TRBD1. CDR3 length: 16 residues. Per the germline V gene, CDR1 is MDHEN and CDR2 is SYDVKM. The junction had 5 bases not matched to a gene; V was cut back by 6 bases and J by 5 bases. CDR3 residues: CASSSGQGAHNSPLHF. DNA of the CDR3: TGTGCCAGCAGCTCGGGACAGGGGGCTCATAATTCACCCCTCCACTTT.

The V and J genes are TRBV5-1 and TRBJ2-7; tentative D call: TRBD1 (8 bases). CDR1 is SGHRS and CDR2 is YFSETQ in the germline V gene. The CDR3 runs 15 residues. V was shortened by 1 base and J by 4 bases, with 15 bases between the two germline ends. CDR3 sequence (DNA): TGCGCCAGCAGCTTGTACGACAGGGGAGGGTACGAGCAGTACTTC. It codes for CASSLYDRGGYEQYF.

V gene TRBV2 combines with J gene TRBJ1-6; the match to TRBD1 covers 7 bases. The CDR3 is 15 residues long. CDR1 and CDR2 (germline): SNHLY, FYNNEI. With V trimmed by 0 bases and J by 7 bases, 3 bases remained unmatched. The CDR3: CASSEARGRNSPLHF. The CDR3 DNA sequence: TGTGCCAGCAGTGAAGCGAGGGGGCGGAATTCACCCCTCCACTTT.

The chain carries TRBV6-5 and TRBJ2-7, with TRBD1 matching 9 bases. The CDR3 totals 15 residues. The V gene's germline CDR1 is MNHEY and CDR2 SVGAGI. Trimming removed 6 bases from V and 0 bases from J; junction bases left unmatched: 6. The CDR3 spells CASSPTGGSSYEQYF. The CDR3 nucleotides read TGTGCCAGCAGCCCCACAGGGGGCAGCTCCTACGAGCAGTACTTC.

The chain combines TRBV30 with TRBJ1-5; 7 bases map to TRBD1. In germline, CDR1 is GTSNPN, CDR2 SVGIG (reference sequence). The CDR3 extends over 14 amino acids. V trimming: 1 base; J trimming: 2 bases; junction bases outside the gene matches: 2. Written as DNA, the CDR3 is TGTGCCTGGAGTGAGGGGACAGGCAATCAGCCCCAGCATTTT. Amino acids: CAWSEGTGNQPQHF. The full variable domain, with the rest looked up from reference TRBV30 and TRBJ1-5, is SQTIHQWPATLVQPVGSPLSLECTVEGTSNPNLYWYRQAAGRGLQLLFYSVGIGQISSEVPQNLSASRPQDRQFILSSKKLLLSDSGFYLCAWSEGTGNQPQHFGDGTRLSIL.

The gene calls are TRBV5-8 and TRBJ2-7, with D tentatively TRBD1 (5 bases). Germline assignment: CDR1 SGHTS and CDR2 YDEGEE. Trimming removed 1 base from V and 4 bases from J, with 15 bases in between. This CDR3 is 15 amino acids long. The CDR3 DNA reads TGTGCCAGCAGCTTGCCTCGGACAAACGTATACGAGCAGTACTTC. This sequence encodes CASSLPRTNVYEQYF.

The gene calls are TRBV7-8 and TRBJ1-1; TRBD1 is a possible D gene (5 bases). Germline values: CDR1 SGHVS, CDR2 FQNEAQ. This CDR3 is 16 amino acids long. V was pared by 4 bases and J by 0 bases, with 15 bases between. The CDR3 DNA is TGTGCCAGCAGCTCCGTCAACAGGAGATTGAACACTGAAGCTTTCTTT. This translates into CASSSVNRRLNTEAFF.

V is TRBV11-2 and J is TRBJ2-5; unclear D gene. Germline CDR1 reads SGHAT; CDR2 reads FQNNGV. V lost 4 bases to trimming and J lost 4 bases, with 4 bases between them. The CDR3 has 11 residues. The CDR3 nucleotides read TGTGCCAGCAGCTCGGTAGAGACCCAGTACTTC. Encoded protein: CASSSVETQYF. The full variable domain, its missing parts supplied by reference TRBV11-2 and TRBJ2-5, is EAGVAQSPRYKIIEKRQSVAFWCNPISGHATLYWYQQILGQGPKLLIQFQNNGVVDDSQLPKDRFSAERLKGVDSTLKIQPAKLEDSAVYLCASSSVETQYFGPGTRLLVL.

For the CDR3, the DNA is TGTGCCAGCAGCTTAGTTAGCGGGGCACCCTCCTACGAGCAGTACTTC. This translates into CASSLVSGAPSYEQYF. The chain has TRBV7-8 and TRBJ2-7, with 8 bases lining up with TRBD2. The germline gives CDR1 SGHVS, CDR2 FQNEAQ. V shed 1 base, J shed 0 bases, and the junction held 5 bases outside the gene matches. There are 16 residues in the CDR3.

The CDR3 is CASSYRQEINYGYTF. CDR3 sequence (DNA): TGTGCCAGCAGTTACCGACAGGAGATAAACTATGGCTACACCTTC. The V call is TRBV6-5, the J call TRBJ1-2, with a tentative D call TRBD1 (6 bases). This CDR3 region has 15 residues. Germline-derived CDR1 and CDR2 are MNHEY and SVGAGI. V dropped 2 bases and J dropped 2 bases, with 12 bases sitting between them.

The chain joins TRBV18 to TRBJ2-7, with a weak D call TRBD2 (5 bases). Germline-derived CDR1 and CDR2 are KGHSH and LQKENI. The CDR3 consists of 13 residues. Trimming stripped 5 bases from V and 4 bases from J, with 12 bases between. The CDR3, as DNA: TGTGCCAGCTCAGAGGCGGGCGTGTACGAGCAGTACTTC. Amino acids: CASSEAGVYEQYF.

This CDR3 reads CASSRDADRPEQYF. As DNA, the CDR3 is TGTGCCAGCAGTCGAGACGCAGACAGGCCCGAGCAGTACTTC. The chain recombines TRBV3-1 (or the pseudogene TRBV3-2) with TRBJ2-7; D is perhaps TRBD1 (6 bases). In germline, CDR1 is LGHDT, CDR2 YNNKEL (reference sequence). CDR3 length: 14 amino acids. V dropped 6 bases and J dropped 6 bases, with 18 bases sitting between them.

This chain connects TRBV2 to TRBJ2-2; D unclear. The V and J ends lost 2 bases and 4 bases respectively, with 8 bases between them. The CDR3 loop spans 14 amino acids. Germline V gene lookup returns CDR1 SNHLY and CDR2 FYNNEI. CDR3 region: CASSERTGTGELFF. The CDR3 DNA sequence: TGTGCCAGCAGTGAACGAACCGGCACCGGGGAGCTGTTTTTT.